What follows are 25 T cell receptor beta chains derived from one specimen sequenced in a study of blood T cell repertoires in COVID-19. Sequencing used immunoSEQ multiplex PCR; TCRdb keeps in-frame clones, though not all of them. The sample has fewer than 250,000 clones, around 87% seen once; the top ten hold roughly 25%. Sequenced: PBMCs or T cells enriched from blood (not recorded which). These receptors originate from a woman aged 40 to 55 in a cohort exposed to, infected with or recovered from COVID-19 (not recorded which).

This rearrangement joins TRBV7-9 to TRBJ2-7, with 8 bases lining up with TRBD1. CDR1 and CDR2 (germline): SEHNR, FQNEAQ (reference sequence). This CDR3 contains 14 residues. With V trimmed by 5 bases and J by 3 bases, 6 bases remained unmatched. Here the CDR3 DNA reads TGTGCCAGCAGCCTGACAGGGGTTAACTACGAGCAGTACTTC. Encoded protein: CASSLTGVNYEQYF.

This chain links TRBV28 with TRBJ2-1, with 12 positions matching TRBD2. The CDR3 is 15 amino acids. Germline V gives CDR1 MDHEN, CDR2 SYDVKM. With V trimmed by 10 bases and J by 5 bases, 9 bases remained unmatched. In DNA form, the CDR3 reads TGTGCCATTACGACTAGCGGGGGCCCTAACAATGAGCAGTTCTTC. The encoded protein is CAITTSGGPNNEQFF.

This clone was observed a single time. V usage is TRBV5-4 and J usage is TRBJ1-2, with D perhaps matching TRBD1 (5 bases). CDR1 and CDR2 from the germline V gene are SGHNT and YYREEE (reference sequence). Trimming left V 4 bases short and J 0 bases short, with 16 bases between. This CDR3 region has 16 residues. CDR3 coding DNA: TGTGCCAGCAGCCCAGGACCGGCAGGGCCTAACTATGGCTACACCTTC. This sequence encodes CASSPGPAGPNYGYTF.

This clone was found a few times. V and J are TRBV19 and TRBJ2-3; tentative D call: TRBD1 (7 bases). Trimming took off 3 bases at V and 9 bases at J, with 13 bases between the two ends. The CDR3 sequence is 13 residues long. Per the germline V gene, CDR1 is LNHDA and CDR2 is SQIVND (reference sequence). CDR3 bases: TGTGCCAGTAGTATTAAGACAGGGAGGACGCAGTATTTT. As protein: CASSIKTGRTQYF.

This clone has only a few counts. This chain uses TRBV4-3 with TRBJ2-7; D gene uncertain. The CDR3 has 16 residues. V was trimmed by 0 bases and J by 0 bases, leaving 12 bases between them. The germline CDR1 and CDR2 sequences are LGHNA and YSLEER. The CDR3 sequence: CASSQDVPPGSYEQYF. Written as DNA, the CDR3 is TGCGCCAGCAGCCAAGATGTCCCCCCCGGCTCCTACGAGCAGTACTTC.

This rearrangement joins TRBV19 to TRBJ1-5; 11 bases line up with TRBD1. There are 18 residues in the CDR3. V shed 0 bases, J shed 7 bases, and the junction held 11 bases outside the gene matches. Germline CDR1 is LNHDA and CDR2 is SQIVND (reference sequence). CDR3 nucleotide sequence: TGTGCCAGTAGTATAGATGGGGGACAGGGGGAATTAGGGCAGCCCCAGCATTTT. It is translated as CASSIDGGQGELGQPQHF.

The chain couples TRBV5-4 to TRBJ1-2; 8 bases map to TRBD1. Germline trimming cut 3 bases from V and 4 bases from J; bases unmatched to any gene: 8. This CDR3 spans 15 amino acids. Germline V CDR1 and CDR2: SGHNT, YYREEE (reference sequence). The CDR3 DNA reads as TGTGCCAGCAGCTCGGGACAGGTGAGGGGCTATGGCTACACCTTC. Its protein is CASSSGQVRGYGYTF.

This rearrangement joins TRBV10-3 to TRBJ2-7; 8 positions match TRBD2. With 6 bases clipped from V and 5 bases from J, the junction kept 6 bases outside the gene matches. This CDR3 spans 13 amino acids. Germline assignment: CDR1 ENHRY and CDR2 SYGVKD. The CDR3 region has the DNA TGTGCCATCAGCGGGGGGGCAGTTAACGAGCAGTACTTC. It codes for CAISGGAVNEQYF.

This clone was detected only once. The chain uses TRBV2 and TRBJ1-5, with 9 nucleotides matching TRBD1. The CDR3 length is 15 residues. V shed 0 bases, J shed 7 bases, and the junction held 4 bases outside the gene matches. Per the germline V gene, CDR1 is SNHLY and CDR2 is FYNNEI. CDR3 nucleotides: TGTGCCAGCAGTGAAGCAGGGACAGGGATGCAGCCCCAGCATTTT. It codes for CASSEAGTGMQPQHF.

The CDR3 DNA reads TGTGCCAGCAGCCCAGGGACTAGCGGGAGGGCCGGGGAGCTGTTTTTT. This gives the protein CASSPGTSGRAGELFF. The chain has TRBV7-2 and TRBJ2-2; 16 bases align to TRBD2. Germline values: CDR1 SGHTA, CDR2 FQGNSA. V lost 5 bases and J lost 6; bases outside the gene matches: 3. The CDR3 length is 16 residues. The full variable domain, rest sourced from reference TRBV7-2 and TRBJ2-2, is GAGVSQSPSNKVTEKGKDVELRCDPISGHTALYWYRQSLGQGLEFLIYFQGNSAPDKSGLPSDRFSAERTGGSVSTLTIQRTQQEDSAVYLCASSPGTSGRAGELFFGEGSRLTVL.

The chain combines TRBV7-9 with TRBJ1-1; 7 bases fit TRBD1. CDR3 length: 14 residues. V dropped 8 bases and J dropped 5; count of bases not matched to a gene: 11. CDR1 is SEHNR, CDR2 FQNEAQ, per germline (reference sequence). In DNA form, the CDR3 reads TGTGCCAGCCGCCCGACAGGGATAAGGACTGAAGCTTTCTTT. Its translation is CASRPTGIRTEAFF.

The rearrangement uses TRBV4-1 and TRBJ2-7; D remains unclear. This CDR3 has 13 amino acids. V lost 2 bases to trimming and J lost 4 bases, with 9 bases between them. Germline V CDR1 and CDR2: MGHRA, YSYEKL. DNA of the CDR3: TGCGCCAGCAGCCAACGGGTGTCGTACGAGCAGTACTTC. This gives the protein CASSQRVSYEQYF.

This clone has only a few counts. The rearrangement joins TRBV19 to TRBJ1-2; 11 bases agree with TRBD1. Germline V lookup: CDR1 LNHDA, CDR2 SQIVND (reference sequence). CDR3 size: 15 residues. V lost 1 base and J lost 9; bases outside the gene matches: 7. CDR3 DNA sequence: TGTGCCAGTAGTATAGCCCCGGACAGGGGGCCCCGCTACACCTTC. This translates into CASSIAPDRGPRYTF.

The V gene is TRBV3-1 (or the pseudogene TRBV3-2), the J gene TRBJ2-7; TRBD2 is a possible D gene (6 bases). V was trimmed by 0 bases and J by 0 bases, leaving 12 bases between them. The germline V gene has CDR1 LGHDT and CDR2 YNNKEL (reference sequence). The CDR3 sequence is 16 residues long. CDR3: CASSQETAGLSYEQYF. The CDR3 DNA is TGTGCCAGCAGCCAAGAAACAGCGGGTCTCTCCTACGAGCAGTACTTC.

Turning to this clone: A read error is likely, as this CDR3 ends without the conserved phenylalanine or tryptophan. The limits of the CDR3 on the DNA are not certain, so only TCRdb's listed CDR3 is given. The chain couples TRBV27 to TRBJ2-7; the table's D call TRBD2 went unverified against the DNA. Both ends counted, the CDR3 spans 11 residues. Germline CDR1 and CDR2: MNHEY and SMNVEV (reference sequence). The CDR3: CASSGDSGKFI.

The chain links TRBV10-3 to TRBJ1-5; 10 nucleotides line up with TRBD1. Germline loops: CDR1 ENHRY, CDR2 SYGVKD. V lost 2 bases and J lost 6; bases outside the gene matches: 1. The CDR3 covers 14 residues. CDR3 region: CAISEGTGVQPQHF. Written as DNA, the CDR3 is TGTGCCATCAGTGAGGGGACAGGGGTTCAGCCCCAGCATTTT.

CDR3 bases: TGTGCCAGTAGTCCTGGACAGATCTCCTATAATTCACCCCTCCACTTT. Its translation is CASSPGQISYNSPLHF. J is TRBJ1-6 and V is TRBV19; possibly TRBD1 for D (6 bases). This CDR3 contains 16 residues. Deletions cut 5 bases from V and 0 bases from J, with 11 bases between. Germline values: CDR1 LNHDA, CDR2 SQIVND (reference sequence). The complete variable domain, with remaining parts taken from reference TRBV19 and TRBJ1-6, reads DGGITQSPKYLFRKEGQNVTLSCEQNLNHDAMYWYRQDPGQGLRLIYYSQIVNDFQKGDIAEGYSVSREKKESFPLTVTSAQKNPTAFYLCASSPGQISYNSPLHFGNGTRLTVT.

The genes are TRBV7-9 and TRBJ1-1; D is unresolved. CDR3 length: 14 residues. Germline CDR1 SEHNR, CDR2 FQNEAQ (reference sequence). Trimming took off 5 bases at V and 5 bases at J, with 15 bases between the two ends. The CDR3 protein is CASSQTGIWTEAFF. CDR3 sequence (DNA): TGTGCCAGCAGCCAGACGGGGATTTGGACTGAAGCTTTCTTT.

This chain joins TRBV24-1 and TRBJ1-2; TRBD1 aligns across 9 bases. The length of the CDR3 is 13 residues. Germline V CDR1 and CDR2: KGHDR, SFDVKD. V gave up 7 bases and J gave up 8 bases; unmatched junction bases: 7. Here the CDR3 DNA reads TGTGCCACCAGAGGGGACAGGGTCGGAGGCTACACCTTC. It encodes CATRGDRVGGYTF.

This rearrangement joins TRBV7-8 to TRBJ2-7, with 10 nucleotides matching TRBD1. The CDR3 has 13 residues. Unmatched junction bases numbered 5, after V lost 5 bases and J lost 7 bases. Germline CDR1 reads SGHVS; CDR2 reads FQNEAQ. This chain's CDR3 is CASSIGQGDEQYF. In DNA form, the CDR3 reads TGTGCCAGCAGCATAGGACAGGGGGATGAGCAGTACTTC. The full variable domain, in which reference TRBV7-8 and TRBJ2-7 provide the parts outside the CDR3, is GAGVSQSPRYKVAKRGQDVALRCDPISGHVSLFWYQQALGQGPEFLTYFQNEAQLDKSGLPSDRFFAERPEGSVSTLKIQRTQQEDSAVYLCASSIGQGDEQYFGPGTRLTVT.

The chain carries TRBV6-5 and TRBJ1-2, with 7 bases fitting TRBD1. V was clipped by 8 bases and J by 5 bases; unmatched bases: 14. The CDR3 is 15 residues long. The germline V gene encodes CDR1 MNHEY and CDR2 SVGAGI. Written as DNA, the CDR3 is TGTGCCAGCTTTCTGCCGGGACAGTCCCTTTATGGCTACACCTTC. This gives the protein CASFLPGQSLYGYTF.

The gene calls are TRBV4-3 and TRBJ2-7, with no clear D. This CDR3 contains 15 residues. Trimming stripped 0 bases from V and 0 bases from J, with 9 bases between. The germline V gene has CDR1 LGHNA and CDR2 YSLEER. CDR3 region: CASSQEYGGSYEQYF. The CDR3 bases are TGCGCCAGCAGCCAAGAGTACGGCGGCTCCTACGAGCAGTACTTC.

The chain joins TRBV7-2 to TRBJ2-2; TRBD1 is a possible D gene (6 bases). Germline CDR1 and CDR2: SGHTA and FQGNSA. V was pared by 3 bases and J by 3 bases, with 17 bases between. There are 17 residues in the CDR3. CDR3 region: CASSFSQVGADTGELFF. DNA for the CDR3: TGTGCCAGCAGCTTCTCTCAAGTGGGGGCGGACACCGGGGAGCTGTTTTTT.

This chain uses TRBV12-3 or TRBV12-4 with TRBJ2-1; tentative D call: TRBD2 (5 bases). The ends were cut back, 8 bases at V and 4 bases at J, with 12 bases in the middle. This CDR3 spans 13 amino acids. Written as DNA, the CDR3 is TGTGCCAGCCAAGACTATACATACAATGAGCAGTTCTTC. This sequence encodes CASQDYTYNEQFF.

J is TRBJ2-7 and V is TRBV6-2 or TRBV6-3, with 8 bases matching TRBD2. The junction had 13 bases not matched to a gene; V was cut back by 2 bases and J by 1 base. The CDR3 spans 18 residues. The germline gives CDR1 MNHEY, CDR2 SVGEGT. The CDR3 DNA sequence: TGTGCCAGCAGTTACCCCCAAGGAAGCGGGGGCCCTTCCTACGAGCAGTACTTC. Amino acids: CASSYPQGSGGPSYEQYF.